Listed here are 28 T cell receptor beta chains from one sample, sequenced in a study of blood T cell repertoires in COVID-19. Only in-frame clones appear in the TCRdb table, and some are missing; sequencing was by immunoSEQ multiplex PCR. The sample contains about 240,000 clones, about nine tenths of which appear only once. Source material: peripheral blood. The source is a man aged 60 to 75 who had recovered from COVID-19.

The chain combines TRBV9 with TRBJ1-3, with D perhaps TRBD1 (5 bases). The length of the CDR3 is 16 residues. Germline loops: CDR1 SGDLS, CDR2 YYNGEE. V lost 5 bases, J lost 6 bases, and 21 bases lay in between. The CDR3 protein is CASSSPRVVLENTIYF. The CDR3 region has the DNA TGTGCCAGCAGTAGCCCCAGGGTCGTTCTTGAAAACACCATATATTTT.

As DNA, the CDR3 is TGCGCCAGCAGCCCCGGACTAGCGGGGGGAAGAGAGACCCAGTACTTC. It yields the protein CASSPGLAGGRETQYF. V gene TRBV5-1 combines with J gene TRBJ2-5, with TRBD2 matching 14 bases. The CDR3 totals 16 residues. V was pared by 4 bases and J by 4 bases, with 6 bases of the junction left unmatched. CDR1 and CDR2 from the germline V gene are SGHRS and YFSETQ.

V and J are TRBV19 and TRBJ1-6; 8 bases are shared with TRBD1. The CDR3 covers 15 residues. Germline V gene data show CDR1 as LNHDA and CDR2 as SQIVND (reference sequence). Trimming took 7 bases from V and 9 from J; bases not matched to a gene: 11. CDR3: CASNSGGAFRSPLHF. CDR3 bases: TGTGCCAGTAACTCAGGGGGCGCGTTCCGTTCACCCCTCCACTTT.

This chain joins TRBV2 and TRBJ2-2; perhaps TRBD1 as D (5 bases). Trimming removed 4 bases at V and 6 bases at J, with 15 bases between. The CDR3 sequence is 15 residues long. CDR1 SNHLY and CDR2 FYNNEI come from the germline V gene. In DNA, the CDR3 is TGTGCCAGCAGTGGGACAAGAAAAGAGTCCGGGGAGCTGTTTTTT. Translation gives CASSGTRKESGELFF. Full variable domain (remainder filled in from reference TRBV2 and TRBJ2-2): EPEVTQTPSHQVTQMGQEVILRCVPISNHLYFYWYRQILGQKVEFLVSFYNNEISEKSEIFDDQFSVERPDGSNFTLKIRSTKLEDSAMYFCASSGTRKESGELFFGEGSRLTVL.

V gene TRBV4-1 combines with J gene TRBJ2-3; 7 nucleotides agree with TRBD2. The CDR3 sequence is 17 residues long. Germline V gene data show CDR1 as MGHRA and CDR2 as YSYEKL. Trimming at V came to 1 base and at J to 6 bases, leaving 13 bases not matched to a gene. The CDR3 DNA reads as TGCGCCAGCAGCCAAGTCCCCCTCGGCGGGGGAAGGGATACGCAGTATTTT. Translated, it gives CASSQVPLGGGRDTQYF.

This clone came up once. The CDR3 nucleotides read TGTGCCTGGAGTAGAGGACTAGCATGGGAGACCCAGTACTTC. Translated: CAWSRGLAWETQYF. The genes are TRBV30 and TRBJ2-5; 8 bases are shared with TRBD2. The ends lost 2 bases at V and 5 bases at J; junction bases unmatched: 7. Germline V gene sequence: CDR1 GTSNPN, CDR2 SVGIG (reference sequence). CDR3 length: 14 residues.

V is TRBV2 and J is TRBJ2-1; a possible D gene is TRBD2 (6 bases). This CDR3 is 13 amino acids long. Germline loops: CDR1 SNHLY, CDR2 FYNNEI. Trimming removed 7 bases at V and 9 bases at J, with 16 bases between. In DNA, the CDR3 is TGTGCCAGCATAGCGGTTCCCCAAACTGAGCAGTTCTTC. Protein product: CASIAVPQTEQFF.

Written as DNA, the CDR3 is TGTGCCAGCAGCCAAGGAACCTCTAGGGGGGAAGCTTTCTTT. It translates to CASSQGTSRGEAFF. The V call is TRBV3-1 (or the pseudogene TRBV3-2), the J call TRBJ1-1; D is perhaps TRBD1 (6 bases). Trimming took off 1 base at V and 8 bases at J, with 14 bases between the two ends. Germline loops: CDR1 LGHDT, CDR2 YNNKEL (reference sequence). The CDR3 runs 14 residues.

The chain carries TRBV3-1 (or the pseudogene TRBV3-2) and TRBJ2-7; 8 nucleotides align to TRBD2. V lost 4 bases to trimming and J lost 3 bases; unmatched junction nucleotides: 11. Germline CDR1 and CDR2: LGHDT and YNNKEL (reference sequence). CDR3 size: 16 residues. CDR3 region: CASSLNTGLEYYEQYF. In nucleotides, the CDR3 is TGTGCCAGCAGCCTCAATACGGGACTAGAGTACTACGAGCAGTACTTC.

The V call is TRBV5-5, the J call TRBJ2-1; D remains ambiguous. The germline V and J ends were trimmed by 0 bases and 6 bases, with 13 bases remaining between them. Germline V gene data show CDR1 as SGHKS and CDR2 as YYEKEE (reference sequence). The CDR3 totals 15 residues. The CDR3: CASSLVWVRVNEQFF. The CDR3 coding sequence is TGTGCCAGCAGCTTGGTCTGGGTCCGGGTCAATGAGCAGTTCTTC.

The chain employs TRBV5-5 and TRBJ1-5, with D maybe TRBD1 (6 bases). The germline V gene has CDR1 SGHKS and CDR2 YYEKEE (reference sequence). The CDR3 loop spans 14 amino acids. V was clipped by 4 bases and J by 3 bases, with 11 bases between them. The CDR3 loop is CASSAGQYNQPQHF. DNA of the CDR3: TGTGCCAGCAGCGCCGGACAGTACAATCAGCCCCAGCATTTT. Combining the CDR3 with reference TRBV5-5 and TRBJ1-5 gives the whole variable domain DAGVTQSPTHLIKTRGQQVTLRCSPISGHKSVSWYQQVLGQGPQFIFQYYEKEERGRGNFPDRFSARQFPNYSSELNVNALLLGDSALYLCASSAGQYNQPQHFGDGTRLSIL.

The rearrangement links TRBV28 to TRBJ2-3, with 11 bases that match TRBD2. This CDR3 has 15 amino acids. After removal of 4 bases from V and 6 bases from J, the junction contained 6 bases not matched to a gene. Germline loops: CDR1 MDHEN, CDR2 SYDVKM. CDR3 protein: CASSSRGTSGDTQYF. The DNA of the CDR3 is TGTGCCAGCAGTTCGAGAGGGACTAGCGGTGATACGCAGTATTTT.

This rearrangement joins TRBV2 to TRBJ2-7; D perhaps matches TRBD2 (6 bases). V shed 3 bases and J shed 6 bases, with 9 bases lying between them. The CDR3 runs 12 residues. Germline CDR1 is SNHLY and CDR2 is FYNNEI. Here the CDR3 DNA reads TGTGCCAGCAGTGATCGGGGAGGCGAGCAGTACGTC. It encodes CASSDRGGEQYV.

The V gene is TRBV18, the J gene TRBJ1-4; 8 bases map to TRBD1. V dropped 0 bases and J dropped 7; count of bases not matched to a gene: 10. CDR1 is KGHSH, CDR2 LQKENI, per germline. The CDR3 sequence is 17 residues long. The CDR3, as DNA: TGTGCCAGCTCACCACCTTATCGGACAGGGTATTCTGAAAAACTGTTTTTT. Translating gives CASSPPYRTGYSEKLFF.

The V gene is TRBV5-4, the J gene TRBJ2-6; 10 bases match TRBD1. V shed 2 bases, J shed 1 base, and the junction held 6 bases outside the gene matches. This CDR3 is 18 amino acids long. Per germline, CDR1 SGHNT and CDR2 YYREEE (reference sequence). CDR3 sequence: CASSFRTGGVSGANVLTF. Here the CDR3 DNA reads TGTGCCAGCAGCTTCCGGACAGGGGGGGTTTCTGGGGCCAACGTCCTGACTTTC.

This chain uses TRBV9 with TRBJ1-5, with 10 bases identical to TRBD1. The V segment lost 3 bases and the J segment 6 bases; nucleotides outside the gene matches: 6. Germline V gene sequence: CDR1 SGDLS, CDR2 YYNGEE. This CDR3 comprises 15 residues. The CDR3 here is CASSGGQGILQPQHF. DNA for the CDR3: TGTGCCAGCAGCGGGGGACAGGGGATCCTTCAGCCCCAGCATTTT.

The rearrangement links TRBV7-9 to TRBJ1-2, with D possibly matching TRBD1 (5 bases). This CDR3 is 13 amino acids long. Trimming shortened V by 5 bases and J by 3 bases, and 10 bases separated the two germline ends. Per germline, CDR1 SEHNR and CDR2 FQNEAQ (reference sequence). CDR3 in amino acids: CASSHGGDYGYTF. The CDR3 nucleotides are TGTGCCAGCAGCCACGGGGGAGACTATGGCTACACCTTC.

The chain uses TRBV7-6 and TRBJ1-2; D is perhaps TRBD1 (5 bases). The CDR3 is made up of 15 amino acids. Germline CDR1 is SGHVS and CDR2 is FNYEAQ. V was shortened by 5 bases and J by 7 bases, with 20 bases between the two germline ends. The CDR3 loop reads CASSPTAGGLGGYTF. In DNA form, the CDR3 reads TGTGCCAGCAGCCCCACGGCCGGGGGATTGGGTGGCTACACCTTC.

A note on this clone: The same CDR3 can be traced to other DNA sequences in this sample. This rearrangement joins TRBV18 to TRBJ1-1; D gene unclear. The CDR3 is 13 residues long. The V end lost 1 base, the J end lost 1 base, and 4 bases lay between the germline ends. Looked up from germline, CDR1 is KGHSH and CDR2 is LQKENI. The CDR3 sequence: CASSPRENTEAFF. CDR3 nucleotide sequence: TGTGCCAGCTCACCACGCGAGAACACTGAAGCTTTCTTT.

This clone was observed a few times. The chain carries TRBV9 and TRBJ2-2, with 7 bases that match TRBD1. Germline lookup yields CDR1 SGDLS and CDR2 YYNGEE. Germline trimming cut 5 bases from V and 7 bases from J; bases unmatched to any gene: 8. This CDR3 contains 14 residues. The CDR3 spells CASSTGADGGELFF. The DNA for the CDR3 is TGTGCCAGCAGTACAGGGGCCGATGGCGGGGAGCTGTTTTTT.

In its sample, this clone was seen once. The V call is TRBV7-4, the J call TRBJ1-5, with D perhaps matching TRBD1 (6 bases). This CDR3 contains 15 residues. Looked up from germline, CDR1 is SGHVT and CDR2 is SQSDAQ. Deletions cut 2 bases from V and 2 bases from J, with 10 bases between. The DNA of the CDR3 is TGTGCCAGCAGCTTAACAGGGATTGGCAATCAGCCCCAGCATTTT. Translated, it gives CASSLTGIGNQPQHF.

This clone was found a few times. This chain connects TRBV2 to TRBJ1-2, with D perhaps TRBD1 (6 bases). With 9 bases removed from V and 4 bases from J, the gap between germline ends came to 15 bases. This CDR3 contains 13 residues. Germline CDR1 SNHLY, CDR2 FYNNEI. CDR3 sequence (DNA): TGTGCCAGTCGACAGGCTAGTTTCTATGGCTACACCTTC. Protein: CASRQASFYGYTF. Variable domain in full (rest from reference TRBV2 and TRBJ1-2): EPEVTQTPSHQVTQMGQEVILRCVPISNHLYFYWYRQILGQKVEFLVSFYNNEISEKSEIFDDQFSVERPDGSNFTLKIRSTKLEDSAMYFCASRQASFYGYTFGSGTRLTVV.

This chain connects TRBV6-5 to TRBJ2-2, with D possibly being TRBD2 (6 bases). V was cut by 6 bases and J by 5 bases, with 13 bases left in between. Germline assignment: CDR1 MNHEY and CDR2 SVGAGI. The CDR3 is 14 amino acids. The CDR3, as DNA: TGTGCCAGCAGCGCGGGACTCCTAACCGGGGAGCTGTTTTTT. Protein product: CASSAGLLTGELFF.

The gene calls are TRBV19 and TRBJ2-2; TRBD2 is a possible D gene (6 bases). CDR1 LNHDA and CDR2 SQIVND come from the germline V gene (reference sequence). V was shortened by 3 bases and J by 1 base, with 12 bases between the two germline ends. This CDR3 is built from 16 residues. CDR3 residues: CASSIGGLGNTGELFF. The CDR3 DNA follows: TGTGCCAGTAGTATCGGGGGACTTGGGAACACCGGGGAGCTGTTTTTT.

J is TRBJ2-6 and V is TRBV5-5; TRBD1 agrees at 9 bases. CDR1 and CDR2 (germline): SGHKS, YYEKEE (reference sequence). Unmatched junction bases numbered 9, after V lost 4 bases and J lost 4 bases. The CDR3 is made up of 17 amino acids. The CDR3 DNA is TGTGCCAGCAGCCCGGAACAGGGGGCGCTAGGGGCCAACGTCCTGACTTTC. Translating it yields CASSPEQGALGANVLTF.

The V call is TRBV6-6, the J call TRBJ1-4; D is undetermined. This CDR3 has 14 residues. Germline V CDR1 and CDR2: MNHNY, SVGAGI (reference sequence). Between the trimmed V and J ends, which lost 2 bases and 6 bases, there was a span of 10 bases. CDR3 sequence: CASSYREADEKLFF. Here the CDR3 DNA reads TGTGCCAGCAGTTACAGGGAGGCGGATGAAAAACTGTTTTTT.

The V and J genes are TRBV15 and TRBJ1-5, with D unresolved. V was trimmed by 5 bases and J by 2 bases, leaving 7 bases between them. Germline CDR1 and CDR2: LNHNV and YYDKDF (reference sequence). The CDR3 length is 13 residues. In nucleotides, the CDR3 is TGTGCCACCAGCCCCCCGGGCAATCAGCCCCAGCATTTT. It codes for CATSPPGNQPQHF. The entire variable domain, with the rest obtained from reference TRBV15 and TRBJ1-5, is as follows: DAMVIQNPRYQVTQFGKPVTLSCSQTLNHNVMYWYQQKSSQAPKLLFHYYDKDFNNEADTPDNFQSRRPNTSFCFLDIRSPGLGDTAMYLCATSPPGNQPQHFGDGTRLSIL.

The CDR3 loop is CAWSMTGGRGSYGYTF. CDR3 bases: TGTGCCTGGTCCATGACAGGGGGCCGGGGTAGCTATGGCTACACCTTC. The rearrangement uses TRBV30 and TRBJ1-2, with 10 positions matching TRBD1. CDR1 and CDR2 (germline): GTSNPN, SVGIG (reference sequence). Trimming took 5 bases from V and 4 from J; bases not matched to a gene: 13. This CDR3 region has 16 residues.